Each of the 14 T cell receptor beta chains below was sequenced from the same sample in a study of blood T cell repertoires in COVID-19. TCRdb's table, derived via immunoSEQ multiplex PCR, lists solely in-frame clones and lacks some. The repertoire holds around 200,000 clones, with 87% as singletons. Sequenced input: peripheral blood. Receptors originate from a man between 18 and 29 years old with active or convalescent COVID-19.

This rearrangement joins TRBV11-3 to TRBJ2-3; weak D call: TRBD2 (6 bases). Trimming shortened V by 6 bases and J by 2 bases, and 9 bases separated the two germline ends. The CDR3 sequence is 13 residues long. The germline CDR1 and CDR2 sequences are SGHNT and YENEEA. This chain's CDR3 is CASSRGNTDTQYF. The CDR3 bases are TGTGCCAGCAGTCGGGGGAACACAGATACGCAGTATTTT.

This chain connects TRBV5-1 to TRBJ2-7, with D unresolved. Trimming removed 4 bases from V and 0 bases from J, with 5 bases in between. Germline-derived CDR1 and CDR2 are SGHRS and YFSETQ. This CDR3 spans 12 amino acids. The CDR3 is CASSPSSYEQYF. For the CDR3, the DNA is TGCGCCAGCAGCCCTAGCTCCTACGAGCAGTACTTC. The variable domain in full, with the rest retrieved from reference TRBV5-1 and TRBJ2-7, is KAGVTQTPRYLIKTRGQQVTLSCSPISGHRSVSWYQQTPGQGLQFLFEYFSETQRNKGNFPGRFSGRQFSNSRSEMNVSTLELGDSALYLCASSPSSYEQYFGPGTRLTVT.

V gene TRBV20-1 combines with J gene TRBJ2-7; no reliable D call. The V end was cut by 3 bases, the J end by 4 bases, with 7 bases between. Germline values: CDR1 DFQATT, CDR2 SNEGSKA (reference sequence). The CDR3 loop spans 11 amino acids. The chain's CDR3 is CSASVVYEQYV. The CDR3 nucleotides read TGCAGTGCTAGTGTAGTTTACGAGCAGTACGTC.

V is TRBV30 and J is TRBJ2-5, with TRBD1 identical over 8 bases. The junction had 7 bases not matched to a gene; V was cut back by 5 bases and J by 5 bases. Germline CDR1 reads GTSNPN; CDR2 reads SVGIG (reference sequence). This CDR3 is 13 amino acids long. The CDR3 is CAWGAGGYETQYF. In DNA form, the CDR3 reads TGTGCCTGGGGTGCAGGGGGCTACGAGACCCAGTACTTC.

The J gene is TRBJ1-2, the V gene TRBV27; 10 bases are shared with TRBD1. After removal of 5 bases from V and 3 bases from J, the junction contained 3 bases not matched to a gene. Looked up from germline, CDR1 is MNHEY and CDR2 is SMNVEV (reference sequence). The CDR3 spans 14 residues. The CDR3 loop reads CASSRQGAHYGYTF. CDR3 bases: TGTGCCAGCAGTCGACAGGGGGCGCACTATGGCTACACCTTC.

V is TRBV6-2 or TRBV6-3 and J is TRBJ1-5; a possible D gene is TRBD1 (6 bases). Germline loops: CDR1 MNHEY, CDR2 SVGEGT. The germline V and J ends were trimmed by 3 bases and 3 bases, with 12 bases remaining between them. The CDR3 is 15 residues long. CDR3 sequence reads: CASSYGRGPNQPQHF. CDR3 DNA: TGTGCCAGCAGTTATGGCAGGGGCCCCAATCAGCCCCAGCATTTT.

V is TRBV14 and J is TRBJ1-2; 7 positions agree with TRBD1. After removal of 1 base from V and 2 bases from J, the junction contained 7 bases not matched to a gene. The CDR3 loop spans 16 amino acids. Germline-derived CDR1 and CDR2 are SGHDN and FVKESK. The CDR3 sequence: CASSQGGMGQNYGYTF. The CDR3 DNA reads TGTGCCAGCAGCCAAGGAGGGATGGGACAGAACTATGGCTACACCTTC.

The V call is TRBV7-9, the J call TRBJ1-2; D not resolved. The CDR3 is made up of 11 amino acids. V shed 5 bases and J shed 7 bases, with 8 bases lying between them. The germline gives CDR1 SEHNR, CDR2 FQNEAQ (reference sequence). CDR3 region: CASSENGGYTF. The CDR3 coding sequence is TGTGCCAGCAGCGAGAACGGTGGCTACACCTTC.

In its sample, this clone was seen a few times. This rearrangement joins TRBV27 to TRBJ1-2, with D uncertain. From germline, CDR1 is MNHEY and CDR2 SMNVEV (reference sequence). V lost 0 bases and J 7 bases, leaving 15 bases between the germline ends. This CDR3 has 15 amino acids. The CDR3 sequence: CASSLSPQPGFGYTF. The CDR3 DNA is TGTGCCAGCAGTTTATCCCCCCAACCGGGGTTTGGCTACACCTTC.

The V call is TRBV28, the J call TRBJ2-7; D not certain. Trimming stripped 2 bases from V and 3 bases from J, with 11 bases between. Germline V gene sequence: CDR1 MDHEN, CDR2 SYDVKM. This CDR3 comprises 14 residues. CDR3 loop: CASSLRPGSYEQYV. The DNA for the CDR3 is TGTGCCAGCAGTTTACGTCCAGGCAGCTACGAGCAGTACGTC.

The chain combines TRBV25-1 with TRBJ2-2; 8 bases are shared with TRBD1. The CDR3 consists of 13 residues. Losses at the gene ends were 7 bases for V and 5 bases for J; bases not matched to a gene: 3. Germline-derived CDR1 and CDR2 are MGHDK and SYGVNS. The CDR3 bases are TGTGCCAGCAATACAGGGGGAACCGGGGAGCTGTTTTTT. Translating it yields CASNTGGTGELFF.

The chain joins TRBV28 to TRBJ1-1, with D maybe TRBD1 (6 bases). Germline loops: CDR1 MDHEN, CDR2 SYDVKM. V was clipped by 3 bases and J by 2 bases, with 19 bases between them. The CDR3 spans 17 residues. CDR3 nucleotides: TGTGCCAGCAGTTTCGCAGGGACAACCTCCTTAAACACTGAAGCTTTCTTT. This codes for CASSFAGTTSLNTEAFF.

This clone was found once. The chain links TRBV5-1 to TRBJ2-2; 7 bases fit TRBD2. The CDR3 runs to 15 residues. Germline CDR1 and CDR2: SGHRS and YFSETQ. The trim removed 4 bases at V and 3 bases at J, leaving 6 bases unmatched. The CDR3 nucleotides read TGCGCCAGCAGCCGGGACTATACGTACACCGGGGAGCTGTTTTTT. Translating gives CASSRDYTYTGELFF.

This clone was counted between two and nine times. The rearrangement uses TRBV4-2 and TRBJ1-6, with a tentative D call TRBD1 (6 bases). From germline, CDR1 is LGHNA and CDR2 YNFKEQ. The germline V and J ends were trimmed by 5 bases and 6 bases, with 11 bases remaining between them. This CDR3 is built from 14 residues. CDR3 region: CASSFRGSNSPLHF. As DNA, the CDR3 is TGTGCCAGCAGCTTCAGGGGTAGTAATTCACCCCTCCACTTT.